This T cell receptor beta chain came from a study of blood T cell repertoires in COVID-19. Germline loops: CDR1 LNHDA, CDR2 SQIVND (reference sequence). This CDR3 region has 13 residues. With 9 bases removed from V and 6 bases from J, the gap between germline ends came to 17 bases. The assay was immunoSEQ multiplex PCR, and TCRdb's table has in-frame clones only and misses some. The sample consists of about 340,000 clones, about 90% of them appearing once. Material for sequencing was peripheral blood. The chain couples TRBV19 to TRBJ1-1; D gene ambiguous. The origin of this receptor is a woman between 18 and 29 years old who had recovered from COVID-19. This CDR3 reads CASSLKLRAEAFF. In DNA form, the CDR3 reads TGTGCCAGCTCACTAAAGCTCCGGGCTGAAGCTTTCTTT.